Below, 31 T cell receptor beta chains from the same sample are listed, as sequenced in a study of shared clonotypes between healthy human individuals. TCRdb keeps only in-frame clones here, not all; method: immunoSEQ multiplex PCR. This sample has over a million clones; around 82% occur once, and the top ten carry 0.6% to 0.7%. Sequencing input: memory CD4+ T cells from PBMCs. Subset noted: CD45RA-negative fraction. These receptors were collected from a man aged 18 to 30 in good health. Some clones in this sample may be carry-over from other donors' samples.

This chain joins TRBV7-3 and TRBJ1-1; 8 nucleotides align to TRBD1. J gave up 2 bases and V 8 bases, and 7 bases lay outside the gene matches. Looked up from germline, CDR1 is SGHTA and CDR2 is FQGTGA. The CDR3 is made up of 14 amino acids. The CDR3 region is CASGPTGVNTEAFF. The CDR3, as DNA: TGTGCCAGCGGACCGACAGGGGTAAACACTGAAGCTTTCTTT.

The chain employs TRBV6-1 and TRBJ1-4; 8 bases match TRBD1. Germline V gene lookup returns CDR1 MNHNS and CDR2 SASEGT. This CDR3 region has 15 residues. V lost 3 bases to trimming and J lost 8 bases; unmatched junction nucleotides: 8. The chain's CDR3 is CASSEAGGYAEKLFF. The CDR3 DNA sequence: TGTGCCAGCAGTGAGGCAGGGGGCTACGCAGAAAAACTGTTTTTT.

The rearrangement uses TRBV5-1 and TRBJ2-7, with 8 bases identical to TRBD1. The CDR3 covers 18 residues. Germline lookup yields CDR1 SGHRS and CDR2 YFSETQ. J was trimmed by 5 bases and V by 3 bases; bases with no gene match: 19. CDR3 DNA sequence: TGCGCCAGCAGCTCTCTCCCCGCCCAGACAGGGGAGGTCCACGAGCAGTACTTC. It translates to CASSSLPAQTGEVHEQYF.

This sequence joins TRBV7-3 and TRBJ2-5, with TRBD1 matching 9 bases. J was trimmed by 6 bases and V by 6 bases; bases with no gene match: 17. Germline values: CDR1 SGHTA, CDR2 FQGTGA. CDR3 length equals 17 residues. Here the CDR3 reads CASSPGYQQGAGKTQYF. The CDR3 DNA follows: TGTGCCAGCAGTCCGGGGTATCAACAGGGGGCCGGGAAGACCCAGTACTTC. The entire variable domain, with the rest obtained from reference TRBV7-3 and TRBJ2-5, is as follows: GAGVSQTPSNKVTEKGKYVELRCDPISGHTALYWYRQSLGQGPEFLIYFQGTGAADDSGLPNDRFFAVRPEGSVSTLKIQRTERGDSAVYLCASSPGYQQGAGKTQYFGPGTRLLVL.

The rearrangement uses TRBV27 and TRBJ2-5; 12 bases map to TRBD2. The V gene end was trimmed by 6 bases and the J gene end by 5 bases; junction bases not matched to a gene: 10. This CDR3 contains 16 residues. CDR1 and CDR2 from the germline V gene are MNHEY and SMNVEV (reference sequence). The CDR3 nucleotides read TGTGCCAGCAGGCTCCTAGCGGGAGGGGGAACGGAGACCCAGTACTTC. Encoded protein: CASRLLAGGGTETQYF.

This clone has a single count. J is TRBJ2-7 and V is TRBV7-2, with D tentatively TRBD1 (6 bases). The V end was cut by 2 bases, the J end by 6 bases, with 17 bases between. Germline lookup yields CDR1 SGHTA and CDR2 FQGNSA. This CDR3 has 15 amino acids. The CDR3 reads CASSLIMGASAEQYF. Written as DNA, the CDR3 is TGTGCCAGCAGCTTAATAATGGGGGCTTCTGCCGAGCAGTACTTC.

In this sample, this clone turned up many times. The rearrangement links TRBV28 to TRBJ2-7; TRBD2 might be the D (5 bases). Germline CDR1 is MDHEN and CDR2 is SYDVKM. The CDR3 contains 16 residues. V lost 5 bases and J lost 0, with 17 bases in between. The CDR3 DNA reads as TGTGCCAGCAGTCTGACCCTAAGAGGGCTCTCCTACGAGCAGTACTTC. Translation gives CASSLTLRGLSYEQYF.

This clone showed up many times. The sample has other DNA sequences that encode this CDR3 too. The chain combines TRBV10-3 with TRBJ2-7; 7 bases agree with TRBD2. The CDR3 spans 15 residues. The germline gives CDR1 ENHRY, CDR2 SYGVKD. The V and J ends lost 2 bases and 2 bases, in that order; junction bases with no gene match: 6. Here the CDR3 DNA reads TGTGCCATCAGTGAGGGACTAGGCCGTACCTACGAGCAGTACTTC. The encoded protein is CAISEGLGRTYEQYF.

This CDR3 is CASSLVPANYGYTF. Written as DNA, the CDR3 is TGCGCCAGCAGCTTGGTACCAGCAAACTATGGCTACACCTTC. The chain combines TRBV5-1 with TRBJ1-2; D is undetermined. Germline V gives CDR1 SGHRS, CDR2 YFSETQ. This CDR3 spans 14 amino acids. V was clipped by 0 bases and J by 2 bases, with 8 bases between them.

The rearrangement uses TRBV29-1 and TRBJ1-2, with D possibly TRBD1 on 5 matching bases. Trimming cost V 3 bases and J 2 bases, with 13 bases left between them. Germline V CDR1 and CDR2: SQVTM, ANQGSEA. This CDR3 is 14 amino acids long. CDR3 protein: CSVEGGRENYGYTF. The CDR3 coding sequence is TGCAGCGTTGAGGGGGGTAGGGAAAACTATGGCTACACCTTC.

The chain is built from TRBV15 and TRBJ2-1, with 8 bases identical to TRBD2. CDR3 length equals 14 residues. Losses at the gene ends were 0 bases for V and 6 bases for J; bases not matched to a gene: 1. From germline, CDR1 is LNHNV and CDR2 YYDKDF (reference sequence). CDR3 sequence reads: CATSRELAANEQFF. The CDR3 nucleotides read TGTGCCACCAGCAGAGAACTAGCGGCCAATGAGCAGTTCTTC.

J is TRBJ2-1 and V is TRBV11-1, with D perhaps assigned TRBD1 or TRBD2 (5 bases each). This CDR3 is built from 13 residues. Trimming stripped 5 bases from V and 9 bases from J, with 14 bases between. Germline V gives CDR1 SGHAT, CDR2 FQDESV (reference sequence). CDR3 DNA: TGTGCCAGCAGCACCAGGGAGAGGGGTGAGCAGTTCTTC. Translated, it gives CASSTRERGEQFF.

The V call is TRBV30, the J call TRBJ2-7, with a tentative D call TRBD2 (7 bases). Germline assignment: CDR1 GTSNPN and CDR2 SVGIG (reference sequence). This CDR3 has 14 residues. V lost 2 bases, J lost 3 bases, and 14 bases lay in between. Written as DNA, the CDR3 is TGTGCCTGGAGTAAACAGGGAGGGGGCTACGAGCAGTACTTC. This codes for CAWSKQGGGYEQYF.

Turning to this clone: The likely explanation is a read error, given a far larger clone one base away. The identical CDR3 is also encoded by other nucleotide sequences in the sample. CDR3 protein: CASSPYQETQYF. CDR3 DNA sequence: TGTGCCAGCAGTCCGTACCAAGAGACCCAGTACTTC. This sequence joins TRBV27 and TRBJ2-5, with D unresolved. Germline-derived CDR1 and CDR2 are MNHEY and SMNVEV (reference sequence). Trimming cost V 5 bases and J 0 bases, with 4 bases left between them. CDR3 length equals 12 residues.

The chain has TRBV25-1 and TRBJ2-3; 8 bases are a match to TRBD2. The V and J ends lost 1 base and 10 bases, in that order; junction bases with no gene match: 1. The CDR3 consists of 12 residues. The V gene's germline CDR1 is MGHDK and CDR2 SYGVNS. This CDR3 is CASSELAGSQYF. For the CDR3, the DNA is TGTGCCAGCAGTGAATTAGCGGGGTCGCAGTATTTT.

This sequence joins TRBV7-2 and TRBJ2-5; D is perhaps TRBD2 (5 bases). The CDR3 totals 16 residues. V was clipped by 1 base and J by 5 bases, with 17 bases between them. CDR1 is SGHTA, CDR2 FQGNSA, per germline. CDR3 sequence: CASSLGGARAIETQYF. CDR3 DNA sequence: TGTGCCAGCAGCTTAGGAGGTGCGAGGGCGATCGAGACCCAGTACTTC.

The V and J genes are TRBV7-2 and TRBJ1-2, with a tentative D call TRBD1 (5 bases). V shed 5 bases and J shed 8 bases, with 18 bases lying between them. This CDR3 is 14 amino acids long. CDR1 and CDR2 (germline): SGHTA, FQGNSA. CDR3 in DNA: TGTGCCAGCAGCCCGCCCACAGGCTCTTGGGGCTACACCTTC. It codes for CASSPPTGSWGYTF. Full variable domain (outside the CDR3, taken from reference TRBV7-2 and TRBJ1-2): GAGVSQSPSNKVTEKGKDVELRCDPISGHTALYWYRQSLGQGLEFLIYFQGNSAPDKSGLPSDRFSAERTGGSVSTLTIQRTQQEDSAVYLCASSPPTGSWGYTFGSGTRLTVV.

The chain carries TRBV11-2 and TRBJ2-7; 8 nucleotides match TRBD1. The V segment lost 5 bases and the J segment 2 bases; nucleotides outside the gene matches: 5. The length of the CDR3 is 14 residues. Germline V gives CDR1 SGHAT, CDR2 FQNNGV. Here the CDR3 reads CASSTPTGAYEQYF. The CDR3 region has the DNA TGTGCCAGCAGCACCCCGACAGGGGCCTACGAGCAGTACTTC. Based on the CDR3 plus reference TRBV11-2 and TRBJ2-7, the full variable domain is EAGVAQSPRYKIIEKRQSVAFWCNPISGHATLYWYQQILGQGPKLLIQFQNNGVVDDSQLPKDRFSAERLKGVDSTLKIQPAKLEDSAVYLCASSTPTGAYEQYFGPGTRLTVT.

The chain combines TRBV12-5 with TRBJ2-7; 13 nucleotides agree with TRBD2. Germline V gene data show CDR1 as LGHNT and CDR2 as FRNRAP. The CDR3 has 19 amino acids. V gave up 4 bases and J gave up 2 bases; unmatched junction bases: 14. This CDR3 is CASGSPSGTSGTGAYEQYF. CDR3 DNA sequence: TGTGCTAGTGGTTCCCCATCCGGGACTAGCGGGACCGGGGCCTACGAGCAGTACTTC.

Turning to this clone: This may be a read error: a much more frequent sequence differs by one nucleotide. The rearrangement links TRBV4-1 to TRBJ2-3, with a weak D call TRBD2 (6 bases). Germline V gives CDR1 MGHRA, CDR2 YSYEKL. This CDR3 has 13 amino acids. V was clipped by 4 bases and J by 14 bases, with 19 bases between them. The DNA of the CDR3 is TGCGCCAGCAGCCGAGACGCGACTAGAGAAGGGTATTTT. The encoded protein is CASSRDATREGYF.

In nucleotides, the CDR3 is TGTGCCAGCAGCCCTACAGCGGGAACCTACAATGAGCAGTTCTTC. Translated: CASSPTAGTYNEQFF. The chain combines TRBV9 with TRBJ2-1; 7 positions agree with TRBD2. From germline, CDR1 is SGDLS and CDR2 YYNGEE. The CDR3 covers 15 residues. Unmatched junction bases numbered 6, after V lost 4 bases and J lost 2 bases. The full variable domain, in which reference TRBV9 and TRBJ2-1 provide the parts outside the CDR3, is DSGVTQTPKHLITATGQRVTLRCSPRSGDLSVYWYQQSLDQGLQFLIQYYNGEERAKGNILERFSAQQFPDLHSELNLSSLELGDSALYFCASSPTAGTYNEQFFGPGTRLTVL.

Only a few counts were recorded for this clone. V usage is TRBV4-2 and J usage is TRBJ1-1, with a weak D call TRBD1 (5 bases). The V end lost 3 bases, the J end lost 4 bases, and 18 bases lay between the germline ends. Germline assignment: CDR1 LGHNA and CDR2 YNFKEQ. The CDR3 is 16 amino acids. DNA of the CDR3: TGTGCCAGCAGCCACAACGAGGTGGGGCCCCGCACTGAAGCTTTCTTT. Amino acids: CASSHNEVGPRTEAFF.

The V gene is TRBV11-1, the J gene TRBJ2-1; TRBD2 aligns across 8 bases. The CDR3 runs to 15 residues. Germline V gives CDR1 SGHAT, CDR2 FQDESV (reference sequence). V was clipped by 4 bases and J by 3 bases; unmatched bases: 5. CDR3 protein: CASSSPGLGYNEQFF. The CDR3, as DNA: TGTGCCAGCAGCTCCCCGGGACTAGGCTACAATGAGCAGTTCTTC.

The V and J genes are TRBV7-3 and TRBJ1-1, with unresolved D. Per the germline V gene, CDR1 is SGHTA and CDR2 is FQGTGA. The CDR3 has 14 residues. Trimming took 5 bases from V and 6 from J, leaving 16 bases between them. This CDR3 reads CASSPEVSSSEAFF. The DNA of the CDR3 is TGTGCCAGCAGCCCCGAGGTATCAAGCTCTGAAGCTTTCTTT.

The chain combines TRBV5-1 with TRBJ1-1; D is uncertain. V gave up 4 bases and J gave up 4 bases, with 17 bases separating them. This CDR3 is 15 amino acids long. Germline loops: CDR1 SGHRS, CDR2 YFSETQ. CDR3 loop: CASSAPGIRSTEAFF. The CDR3 DNA follows: TGCGCCAGCAGCGCTCCCGGTATCCGGAGCACTGAAGCTTTCTTT. The complete variable domain, with remaining parts taken from reference TRBV5-1 and TRBJ1-1, reads KAGVTQTPRYLIKTRGQQVTLSCSPISGHRSVSWYQQTPGQGLQFLFEYFSETQRNKGNFPGRFSGRQFSNSRSEMNVSTLELGDSALYLCASSAPGIRSTEAFFGQGTRLTVV.

The V gene is TRBV6-5, the J gene TRBJ1-2; the D gene is possibly TRBD1 (6 bases). V gave up 2 bases and J gave up 8 bases, with 9 bases separating them. The V gene's germline CDR1 is MNHEY and CDR2 SVGAGI. This CDR3 comprises 12 residues. CDR3 protein: CASSYAGEGYTF. The DNA of the CDR3 is TGTGCCAGCAGTTACGCAGGGGAGGGCTACACCTTC.

This chain connects TRBV27 to TRBJ1-3, with a weak D call TRBD1 (5 bases). This CDR3 spans 15 amino acids. Trimming stripped 0 bases from V and 4 bases from J, with 10 bases between. CDR1 is MNHEY and CDR2 is SMNVEV in the germline V gene (reference sequence). CDR3 region: CASSLSGALGNTIYF. The CDR3 DNA is TGTGCCAGCAGTTTATCAGGGGCGCTCGGAAACACCATATATTTT.

The chain recombines TRBV6-1 with TRBJ2-7; D is possibly TRBD1 (6 bases). The CDR3 is 14 amino acids. Germline CDR1 reads MNHNS; CDR2 reads SASEGT. The germline V and J ends were trimmed by 4 bases and 6 bases, with 16 bases remaining between them. CDR3 in DNA: TGTGCCAGCAGTGCAGACAGGCTCAGCGGCGAGCAGTACTTC. Its translation: CASSADRLSGEQYF.

The rearrangement uses TRBV6-6 and TRBJ2-3, with 11 bases that match TRBD2. The CDR3 consists of 16 residues. Losses at the gene ends were 5 bases for V and 5 bases for J; bases not matched to a gene: 9. In germline, CDR1 is MNHNY, CDR2 SVGAGI (reference sequence). CDR3: CASSALASGRKDTQYF. CDR3 bases: TGTGCCAGCAGTGCTTTGGCTAGCGGGAGGAAAGATACGCAGTATTTT.

This clone occurred a few times. This sequence joins TRBV7-2 and TRBJ2-3; a possible D gene is TRBD2 (6 bases). V lost 7 bases and J 3 bases, leaving 14 bases between the germline ends. There are 14 residues in the CDR3. Looked up from germline, CDR1 is SGHTA and CDR2 is FQGNSA. The CDR3 DNA is TGTGCCAGCAATAGGGCTAGCGCGACAGATACGCAGTATTTT. It yields the protein CASNRASATDTQYF.

The chain uses TRBV18 and TRBJ1-1; D might be TRBD1 (5 bases). V gave up 1 base and J gave up 6 bases, with 15 bases separating them. CDR3 size: 15 residues. CDR1 and CDR2 from the germline V gene are KGHSH and LQKENI. The CDR3 loop is CASSPLGRESAEAFF. CDR3 nucleotides: TGTGCCAGCTCACCACTTGGCAGGGAAAGCGCTGAAGCTTTCTTT.